Below, one T cell receptor (beta chain) is given with its context. Its specificity is not known. The data derive from a study of shared clonotypes between healthy human individuals. Study results and limitations: Non-shared clonotypes had lower generation probabilities than clonotypes shared by all four sorted-subset donors. Rarefaction showed sorted-subset sequencing was incomplete despite large depth. The low donor count limited represented genetic and exposure-history diversity.

Naive CD8 cells lacked CD45RO and underwent positive selection for CCR7, leaving out terminally differentiated effector memory CD45RA+ cells. Authors' methods: There were no quality scores in the junction-only immunoSEQ sequences, so filtering differed. Libraries were prepared by immunoSEQ multiplex PCR; TCRdb keeps only in-frame clonotypes and omits some of them. The V and J calls and clone size come from that table; D and trimming were worked out from the DNA. The repertoire includes some 2 million clones, about 95% of them detected once, and roughly 1.1% sits in the top ten. This CDR3 is built from 15 residues. With 6 bases removed from V and 9 bases from J, the gap between germline ends came to 21 bases. The germline V gene has CDR1 MNHNY and CDR2 SVGAGI (reference sequence).

This chain joins TRBV6-6 and TRBJ1-5; D call uncertain. This TCR derives from a man aged 18 to 29 in good health. The sample was naive CD8+ T cells sorted from blood. CDR3 sequence (DNA): TGTGCCAGCAGCGGATCGGACGCCGGGTTTCGGCCCCAGCATTTT. The encoded protein is CASSGSDAGFRPQHF.